Described below is a single T cell receptor (beta chain) sequence and its context. The source of the sample is a study of blood T cell repertoires in COVID-19. Libraries were prepared by immunoSEQ multiplex PCR; TCRdb keeps only in-frame clonotypes and omits some of them. This table has about 200,000 clones, 65% to 85% appearing once. The CDR3 runs to 15 residues. Germline assignment: CDR1 MGHRA and CDR2 YSYEKL. Deletions cut 0 bases from V and 4 bases from J, with 10 bases between. The receptor was isolated from an elderly woman with acute or convalescent COVID-19. The sample consisted of peripheral blood. The chain couples TRBV4-1 to TRBJ1-3, with D possibly TRBD1 on 6 matching bases. The CDR3 protein is CASSQEPRGGNTIYF. In DNA, the CDR3 is TGCGCCAGCAGCCAAGAGCCCAGGGGAGGAAACACCATATATTTT.